This TCR beta chain was obtained from a study of blood T cell repertoires in COVID-19. For the study at large: Material from acute and convalescent COVID-19 was sourced from the United States, Italy and Spain.

Sequencing used immunoSEQ multiplex PCR; TCRdb keeps in-frame clones, though not all of them. This sample has around 140,000 clones; 80% to 85% occur once, and the top ten carry 1.4% to 1.5%. Trimming stripped 4 bases from V and 2 bases from J, with 12 bases between. This CDR3 region has 15 residues. Germline assignment: CDR1 MGHDK and CDR2 SYGVNS. The V gene is TRBV25-1, the J gene TRBJ1-3; TRBD1 is a possible D gene (6 bases). The specimen sequenced was peripheral blood. The TCR sequence derives from a man between 60 and 75 years old with acute or convalescent COVID-19. The CDR3 region is CASSAGAGAGNTIYF. The CDR3 bases are TGTGCCAGCAGTGCAGGGGCCGGAGCTGGAAACACCATATATTTT.